This entry lists 4 T cell receptor beta chains sequenced from one sample in a study of blood T cell repertoires in COVID-19. Assay: immunoSEQ multiplex PCR; the TCRdb copy retains only in-frame clones and omits some. The table records around 60,000 clones, around 89% of them present only once. The sample was peripheral blood. The source of these receptors is a man between 60 and 75 years old with active COVID-19.

V and J are TRBV5-4 and TRBJ2-1; the match to TRBD1 covers 7 bases. The CDR3 spans 15 residues. Losses at the gene ends were 4 bases for V and 5 bases for J; bases not matched to a gene: 9. The V gene's germline CDR1 is SGHNT and CDR2 YYREEE (reference sequence). This CDR3 is CASSHRQGLNNEQFF. In nucleotides, the CDR3 is TGTGCCAGCAGCCACCGACAGGGCCTAAACAATGAGCAGTTCTTC. Full variable domain (outside the CDR3, taken from reference TRBV5-4 and TRBJ2-1): ETGVTQSPTHLIKTRGQQVTLRCSSQSGHNTVSWYQQALGQGPQFIFQYYREEENGRGNFPPRFSGLQFPNYSSELNVNALELDDSALYLCASSHRQGLNNEQFFGPGTRLTVL.

The genes are TRBV28 and TRBJ2-7, with a possible D match to TRBD2 (6 bases). This CDR3 is built from 12 residues. Trimming left V 4 bases short and J 7 bases short, with 11 bases between. Looked up from germline, CDR1 is MDHEN and CDR2 is SYDVKM. The CDR3 spells CASSSGGGEQYF. The CDR3 bases are TGTGCCAGCAGTTCCGGGGGAGGAGAGCAGTACTTC.

This sequence joins TRBV25-1 and TRBJ1-2; D ambiguous. V lost 3 bases, J lost 4 bases, and 9 bases lay in between. CDR1 is MGHDK and CDR2 is SYGVNS in the germline V gene. The CDR3 runs 13 residues. The CDR3 here is CASSDEGGYGYTF. Written as DNA, the CDR3 is TGTGCCAGCAGTGATGAGGGTGGCTATGGCTACACCTTC.

The chain links TRBV5-5 to TRBJ1-2, with D unresolved. From germline, CDR1 is SGHKS and CDR2 YYEKEE (reference sequence). V was cut by 4 bases and J by 4 bases, with 11 bases left in between. This CDR3 has 13 amino acids. CDR3 sequence: CASSAKGGYGYTF. As DNA, the CDR3 is TGTGCCAGCAGCGCTAAGGGAGGCTATGGCTACACCTTC. Full variable domain (missing parts from reference TRBV5-5 and TRBJ1-2): DAGVTQSPTHLIKTRGQQVTLRCSPISGHKSVSWYQQVLGQGPQFIFQYYEKEERGRGNFPDRFSARQFPNYSSELNVNALLLGDSALYLCASSAKGGYGYTFGSGTRLTVV.